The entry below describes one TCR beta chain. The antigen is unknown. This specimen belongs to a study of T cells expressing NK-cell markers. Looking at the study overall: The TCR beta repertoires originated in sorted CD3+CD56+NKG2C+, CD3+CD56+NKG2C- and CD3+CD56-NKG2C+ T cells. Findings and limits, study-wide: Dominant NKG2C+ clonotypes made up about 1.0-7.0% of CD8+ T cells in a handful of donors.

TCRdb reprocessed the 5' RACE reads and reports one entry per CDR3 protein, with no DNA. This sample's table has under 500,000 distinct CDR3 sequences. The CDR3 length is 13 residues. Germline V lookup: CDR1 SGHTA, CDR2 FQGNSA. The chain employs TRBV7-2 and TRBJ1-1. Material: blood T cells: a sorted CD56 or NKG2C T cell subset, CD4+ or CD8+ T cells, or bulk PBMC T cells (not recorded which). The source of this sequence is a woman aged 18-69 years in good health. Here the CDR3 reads CASTQGLSTEAFF.